This T cell receptor (beta chain) was captured in a study of blood T cell repertoires in COVID-19. Study context: Acute-phase and convalescent COVID-19 samples originated in the United States, Italy and Spain.

Repertoires were generated with immunoSEQ multiplex PCR, while TCRdb's copy carries only in-frame clones and drops some. This sample carries over 200,000 clones, over 80% of them seen once, and the ten largest clones take about 6.6%. Cohort 3 donors were reported recovered after two negative PCRs, clearance, or symptom resolution. The CDR3 has 16 amino acids. Germline CDR1 reads SGHRS; CDR2 reads YFSETQ. After removal of 4 bases from V and 3 bases from J, the junction contained 8 bases not matched to a gene. The rearrangement uses TRBV5-1 and TRBJ2-1, with TRBD2 matching over 9 bases. Sequencing input: PBMCs or T cells enriched from blood (not recorded which). The source of this sequence is a middle-aged woman who had recovered from COVID-19. The CDR3 loop reads CASSPIVAGDYNEQFF. CDR3 nucleotide sequence: TGCGCCAGCAGCCCCATCGTAGCGGGAGACTACAATGAGCAGTTCTTC.